Listed below are T cell receptor beta chains from one sample, sequenced in a study of cytomegalovirus exposure and HLA in healthy donors. Measured with immunoSEQ multiplex PCR; TCRdb has only the in-frame clones, and not every one. The sample has around 170,000 clones, almost 85% seen once. What was sequenced was PBMCs. These TCRs come from a boy between 2 and 15 years old in good health and CMV-seronegative. CDR3s include the opening cysteine and the closing phenylalanine or tryptophan. Each record gives: V gene, D gene, clone size, J gene, CDR3 protein, CDR3 DNA. The D gene is left open where the match is weak. Size tells how often a clone was seen (once, few, many) or the class of an expanded clone, and some rows leave it out.

>TRBV27|TRBD1|NA|TRBJ1-1
CASSSWDRGLNTEAFF
TGTGCCAGCAGTTCATGGGACAGGGGGCTGAACACTGAAGCTTTCTTT
>TRBV4-1|TRBD2|once|TRBJ2-1
CASTRWNRISGGEARDNEQFF
TGCGCCAGCACTCGCTGGAACAGAATCAGCGGGGGAGAAGCCAGGGACAATGAGCAGTTCTTC
>TRBV5-1|TRBD1|NA|TRBJ1-2
CASSGQGDLGYGYTF
TGCGCCAGCAGCGGACAGGGGGACCTTGGCTATGGCTACACCTTC
>TRBV11-2|TRBD1|NA|TRBJ1-3
CASSFGQASSGNTIYF
TGTGCCAGCAGCTTCGGACAGGCGAGCTCTGGAAACACCATATATTTT
>TRBV15|TRBD1|NA|TRBJ1-2
CATSRRDSYYGYTF
TGTGCCACCAGCAGACGGGACAGCTATTATGGCTACACCTTC
>TRBV5-1|TRBD1|NA|TRBJ2-7
CASRPGQGSSYEQYF
TGCGCCAGCAGACCAGGACAGGGAAGCTCCTACGAGCAGTACTTC
>TRBV6-5|TRBD1|NA|TRBJ1-2
CASTEGQPYGYTF
TGTGCCAGCACCGAGGGACAGCCGTATGGCTACACCTTC
>TRBV5-8|NA|NA|TRBJ2-7
CASSVVGEQYF
TGTGCCAGCAGCGTGGTCGGGGAGCAGTACTTC
>TRBV14|TRBD2|NA|TRBJ2-1
CASSLPVRLAAHEQFF
TGTGCCAGCAGCCTCCCCGTGAGGCTAGCGGCTCATGAGCAGTTCTTC
>TRBV10-3|NA|NA|TRBJ2-5
CAISESLGGTETQYF
TGTGCCATCAGTGAGTCTTTGGGGGGAACAGAGACCCAGTACTTC
>TRBV19|TRBD2|NA|TRBJ2-3
CASSIRTSGSHTDTQYF
TGTGCCAGTAGTATACGGACTAGCGGGAGTCATACAGATACGCAGTATTTT
>TRBV5-4|NA|NA|TRBJ2-1
CASSLADLEGPYNEQFF
TGTGCCAGCAGCTTGGCAGACCTGGAGGGCCCCTACAATGAGCAGTTCTTC
>TRBV19|NA|few|TRBJ2-5
CASSMGLAGETQYF
TGTGCCAGTAGTATGGGTCTAGCCGGAGAGACCCAGTACTTC
>TRBV19|TRBD2|NA|TRBJ2-7
CASSIVGTSLNEQYF
TGTGCCAGTAGTATAGTGGGGACTAGCCTCAACGAGCAGTACTTC
>TRBV6-5|NA|NA|TRBJ1-1
CASSFREGLDTEAFF
TGTGCCAGCAGTTTTCGGGAGGGGCTAGACACTGAAGCTTTCTTT
>TRBV6-5|NA|few|TRBJ1-3
CASSTTGGVNTIYF
TGTGCCAGCAGCACTACGGGAGGGGTCAACACCATATATTTT
>TRBV2|NA|NA|TRBJ2-1
CASTEGYFSYNEQFF
TGTGCCAGCACGGAGGGCTACTTTTCCTACAATGAGCAGTTCTTC
>TRBV19|NA|NA|TRBJ1-1
CASNRGQNTEAFF
TGTGCCAGTAATCGGGGACAGAACACTGAAGCTTTCTTT
>TRBV28|NA|NA|TRBJ1-2
CASRELRGPHIIYGYTF
TGTGCCAGCAGAGAACTTCGGGGTCCCCACATCATCTATGGCTACACCTTC
>TRBV5-4|NA|NA|TRBJ1-3
CASSPDRFEAGNTIYF
TGTGCCAGCAGCCCCGACAGGTTCGAAGCTGGAAACACCATATATTTT
>TRBV4-1|TRBD2|NA|TRBJ2-1
CASSPSGTSYNEQFF
TGCGCCAGCAGCCCTAGCGGGACTTCCTACAATGAGCAGTTCTTC
>TRBV5-4|TRBD2|NA|TRBJ2-5
CASSSTSGVKETQYF
TGTGCCAGCAGCTCGACTAGCGGGGTTAAAGAGACCCAGTACTTC
>TRBV19|NA|few|TRBJ1-5
CASSIDRGNQPQHF
TGTGCCAGTAGTATAGACAGGGGCAATCAGCCCCAGCATTTT
>TRBV7-8|NA|NA|TRBJ1-4
CASSLNRRNEKLFF
TGTGCCAGCAGCTTGAACAGGCGAAATGAAAAACTGTTTTTT
>TRBV5-1|NA|NA|TRBJ1-4
CASTPAGQSGEKLFF
TGCGCCAGCACCCCGGCCGGACAGTCTGGAGAAAAACTGTTTTTT
>TRBV6-6|TRBD1|once|TRBJ1-1
CASSRSQGVPEAFF
TGTGCCAGCAGTCGCTCCCAGGGGGTCCCTGAAGCTTTCTTT
>TRBV5-4|TRBD2|NA|TRBJ2-1
CASSLPLGSGRTNEQFF
TGTGCCAGCAGCTTGCCCCTGGGAAGCGGGAGAACCAATGAGCAGTTCTTC
>TRBV6-5|TRBD1|NA|TRBJ2-7
CASSDRGRAFEQYF
TGTGCCAGCAGTGACAGGGGGAGGGCCTTCGAGCAGTACTTC
>TRBV5-1|NA|NA|TRBJ2-6
CASSLTHSGANVLTF
TGCGCCAGCAGCCTGACACATTCTGGGGCCAACGTCCTGACTTTC
>TRBV7-9|NA|NA|TRBJ2-7
CASRPPGGVEQYF
TGTGCCAGCAGGCCTCCAGGAGGGGTCGAGCAGTACTTC
>TRBV6-1|NA|NA|TRBJ1-2
CASSDRGWYGYTF
TGTGCCAGCAGTGACAGGGGATGGTATGGCTACACCTTC
>TRBV12-5|NA|few|TRBJ2-1
CASGSPTDNEQFF
TGTGCTAGTGGTTCGCCGACAGACAATGAGCAGTTCTTC
>TRBV6-5|TRBD1|NA|TRBJ2-5
CASSYSTGTGMETQYF
TGTGCCAGCAGTTACTCCACCGGGACAGGGATGGAGACCCAGTACTTC
>TRBV5-1|NA|NA|TRBJ1-1
CASSIDTGLGTEAFF
TGCGCCAGCAGCATAGACACAGGGTTGGGCACTGAAGCTTTCTTT
>TRBV12-1|NA|NA|TRBJ2-7
CASSAREEEQYF
TGTGCCAGCAGCGCCAGGGAAGAGGAGCAGTACTTC
>TRBV2|NA|NA|TRBJ1-1
CASSVGEEVAFF
TGTGCCAGCAGTGTCGGGGAGGAGGTCGCTTTCTTT
>TRBV10-3|TRBD2|NA|TRBJ2-3
CAISARTSGTDTQYF
TGTGCCATCAGTGCTAGGACTAGCGGCACAGATACGCAGTATTTT
>TRBV10-1|TRBD1|NA|TRBJ2-3
CASSDPTGVADTQYF
TGCGCCAGCAGTGACCCGACAGGGGTGGCAGATACGCAGTATTTT
>TRBV10-2|NA|once|TRBJ2-7
CASSEQGVYEQYF
TGCGCCAGCAGTGAACAGGGAGTGTACGAGCAGTACTTC
>TRBV28|TRBD1|NA|TRBJ2-7
CASRPLGQGTYEQYF
TGTGCCAGCAGGCCGCTGGGACAGGGAACCTACGAGCAGTACTTC
>TRBV27|TRBD2|NA|TRBJ2-5
CASSRASGSYQETQYF
TGTGCCAGCAGTCGCGCTAGCGGGAGCTACCAAGAGACCCAGTACTTC
>TRBV5-1|TRBD2|once|TRBJ2-1
CASSLGTSGSTQGNEQFF
TGCGCCAGCAGCCTGGGGACTAGCGGGAGTACACAGGGCAATGAGCAGTTCTTC
>TRBV28|NA|NA|TRBJ2-7
CASSLRGRRVYEQYF
TGTGCCAGCAGTTTAAGGGGCCGCCGGGTCTACGAGCAGTACTTC
>TRBV7-2|TRBD1|NA|TRBJ2-7
CASSLGTGRVGEQYF
TGTGCCAGCAGCCTTGGGACAGGGAGGGTGGGCGAGCAGTACTTC
>TRBV9|NA|NA|TRBJ1-2
CASSARSGGYTF
TGTGCCAGCAGCGCCCGTTCGGGAGGCTACACCTTC
>TRBV28|NA|NA|TRBJ1-4
CASSPSGTSTNEKLFF
TGTGCCAGCAGTCCCTCCGGGACATCAACTAATGAAAAACTGTTTTTT
>TRBV29-1|NA|NA|TRBJ1-2
CSVIETGLRGYTF
TGCAGCGTTATCGAGACAGGCCTTAGAGGCTACACCTTC
>TRBV11-2|TRBD1|few|TRBJ2-7
CASSLQGATYEQYF
TGTGCCAGCAGCTTACAGGGGGCTACCTACGAGCAGTACTTC